These 10 T cell receptor beta chains originate from one sample sequenced in a study of cytomegalovirus exposure and HLA in healthy donors. PCR employed 60 Vbeta and 13 Jbeta primers. Sequencing used immunoSEQ multiplex PCR; TCRdb keeps in-frame clones, though not all of them. The repertoire shows under 200,000 clones; the top ten hold about 0.8%. The sequencing input was PBMCs. The source is a woman aged 18-35 years in good health and CMV-seropositive.

The rearrangement uses TRBV30 and TRBJ2-3; weak D call: TRBD1 (5 bases). The germline CDR1 and CDR2 sequences are GTSNPN and SVGIG (reference sequence). Trimming took off 0 bases at V and 0 bases at J, with 13 bases between the two ends. The CDR3 covers 16 residues. CDR3 sequence: CAWSVEGHASTDTQYF. In DNA, the CDR3 is TGTGCCTGGAGTGTAGAAGGACATGCTAGCACAGATACGCAGTATTTT.

This chain links TRBV2 with TRBJ1-5, with D unclear. This CDR3 is built from 12 residues. Germline V gene data show CDR1 as SNHLY and CDR2 as FYNNEI. Trimming cost V 3 bases and J 5 bases, with 5 bases left between them. This chain's CDR3 is CASSDGDQPQHF. CDR3 in DNA: TGTGCCAGCAGTGACGGAGATCAGCCCCAGCATTTT.

The chain uses TRBV14 and TRBJ1-2; 7 positions match TRBD1. The CDR3 is 13 residues long. Losses at the gene ends were 5 bases for V and 6 bases for J; bases not matched to a gene: 6. Looked up from germline, CDR1 is SGHDN and CDR2 is FVKESK. As DNA, the CDR3 is TGTGCCAGCAGCGCTCGGACAGGCGATGGCTACACCTTC. As protein: CASSARTGDGYTF. The full variable domain, completed using reference TRBV14 and TRBJ1-2, is EAGVTQFPSHSVIEKGQTVTLRCDPISGHDNLYWYRRVMGKEIKFLLHFVKESKQDESGMPNNRFLAERTGGTYSTLKVQPAELEDSGVYFCASSARTGDGYTFGSGTRLTVV.

This sequence joins TRBV6-5 and TRBJ2-1; D call uncertain. Between the trimmed V and J ends, which lost 5 bases and 7 bases, there was a span of 9 bases. CDR3 length equals 12 residues. Germline CDR1 MNHEY, CDR2 SVGAGI. As DNA, the CDR3 is TGTGCCAGCAGTGCCAGACTTAATGAGCAGTTCTTC. Protein sequence: CASSARLNEQFF.

The chain couples TRBV6-1 to TRBJ1-2; D gene uncertain. This CDR3 region has 15 residues. V lost 1 base to trimming and J lost 7 bases, with 16 bases between them. Germline V CDR1 and CDR2: MNHNS, SASEGT. The CDR3 is CASSEVRRLTLGYTF. CDR3 nucleotides: TGTGCCAGCAGTGAAGTAAGACGACTAACCCTTGGCTACACCTTC.

This chain connects TRBV5-1 to TRBJ2-3, with D tentatively TRBD1 (6 bases). CDR1 is SGHRS, CDR2 YFSETQ, per germline. V lost 0 bases and J lost 0, with 14 bases in between. The CDR3 sequence is 17 residues long. The CDR3 DNA reads as TGCGCCAGCAGCTTGGGAACAGGGATAACTAGCACAGATACGCAGTATTTT. It specifies CASSLGTGITSTDTQYF.

The rearrangement links TRBV7-8 to TRBJ2-2; D uncertain. Germline CDR1 SGHVS, CDR2 FQNEAQ. The CDR3 spans 14 residues. Trimming shortened V by 4 bases and J by 1 base, and 7 bases separated the two germline ends. The CDR3 bases are TGTGCCAGCAGCTCTGGCCGGAACACCGGGGAGCTGTTTTTT. It yields the protein CASSSGRNTGELFF. The full variable domain, rest sourced from reference TRBV7-8 and TRBJ2-2, is GAGVSQSPRYKVAKRGQDVALRCDPISGHVSLFWYQQALGQGPEFLTYFQNEAQLDKSGLPSDRFFAERPEGSVSTLKIQRTQQEDSAVYLCASSSGRNTGELFFGEGSRLTVL.

This rearrangement joins TRBV7-2 to TRBJ1-5; TRBD1 agrees at 10 bases. Losses at the gene ends were 3 bases for V and 7 bases for J; bases not matched to a gene: 9. Looked up from germline, CDR1 is SGHTA and CDR2 is FQGNSA. The CDR3 runs to 16 residues. Written as DNA, the CDR3 is TGTGCCAGCAGCTTTACCTGGGACAGGGGTGTGCAGCCCCAGCATTTT. Its translation is CASSFTWDRGVQPQHF.

The genes are TRBV7-3 and TRBJ2-3, with D uncertain. V dropped 5 bases and J dropped 3 bases, with 15 bases sitting between them. The germline gives CDR1 SGHTA, CDR2 FQGTGA. The CDR3 runs 15 residues. This CDR3 is CASSPSTGWTDTQYF. In DNA, the CDR3 is TGTGCCAGCAGCCCCTCGACTGGCTGGACAGATACGCAGTATTTT.

The J gene is TRBJ1-2, the V gene TRBV6-5; 8 nucleotides agree with TRBD1. The CDR3 has 14 amino acids. CDR1 and CDR2 (germline): MNHEY, SVGAGI. Trimming took 4 bases from V and 8 from J; bases not matched to a gene: 9. This CDR3 reads CASSSVDRVDGYTF. Written as DNA, the CDR3 is TGTGCCAGCAGTTCCGTGGACAGGGTTGACGGCTACACCTTC.